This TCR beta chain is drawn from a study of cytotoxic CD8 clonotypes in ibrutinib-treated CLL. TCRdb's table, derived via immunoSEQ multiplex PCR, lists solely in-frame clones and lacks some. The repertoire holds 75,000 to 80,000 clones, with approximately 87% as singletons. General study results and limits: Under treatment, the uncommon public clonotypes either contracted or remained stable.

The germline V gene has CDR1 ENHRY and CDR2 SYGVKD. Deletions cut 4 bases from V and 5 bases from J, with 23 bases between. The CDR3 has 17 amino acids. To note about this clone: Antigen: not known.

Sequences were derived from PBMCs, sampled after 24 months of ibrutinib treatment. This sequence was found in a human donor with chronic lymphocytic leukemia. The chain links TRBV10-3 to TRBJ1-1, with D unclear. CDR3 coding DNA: TGTGCCATCAGTGCGGACTTCTTGGGTAGCAATCATACTGAAGCTTTCTTT. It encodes CAISADFLGSNHTEAFF.